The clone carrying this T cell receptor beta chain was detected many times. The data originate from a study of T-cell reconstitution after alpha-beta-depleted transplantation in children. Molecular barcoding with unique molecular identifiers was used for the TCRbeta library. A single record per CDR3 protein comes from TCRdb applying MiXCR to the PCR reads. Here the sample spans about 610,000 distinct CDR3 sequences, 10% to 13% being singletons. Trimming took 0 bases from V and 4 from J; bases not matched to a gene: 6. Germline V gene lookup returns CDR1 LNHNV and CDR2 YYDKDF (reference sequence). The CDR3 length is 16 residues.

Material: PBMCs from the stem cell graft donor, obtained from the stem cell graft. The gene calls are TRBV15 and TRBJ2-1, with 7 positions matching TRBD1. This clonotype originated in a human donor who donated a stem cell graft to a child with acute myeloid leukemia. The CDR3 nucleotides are TGTGCCACCAGCAGAGATGGAAGGGGGCTATACAATGAGCAGTTCTTC. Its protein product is CATSRDGRGLYNEQFF.